This T cell receptor beta chain derives from a study of CD8+ T cells in alopecia areata. General study points: Scalp and blood samples kept many expanded lesional clones throughout tofacitinib.

Treatment: oral pan-JAK inhibitor, 5-10 mg twice daily. Peripheral blood and lesional scalp punch biopsies came from alopecia areata patients. Isolated RNA was reverse transcribed into cDNA used as the sequencing template. Data came from immunoSEQ multiplex PCR; TCRdb stores just in-frame clones and leaves some out. The table shows tens of thousands of clones, with 35% to 55% occurring only once. Note on this clone: Its antigen is as yet unknown.

Germline lookup yields CDR1 LNHDA and CDR2 SQIVND (reference sequence). The CDR3 spans 13 residues. Trimming removed 3 bases from V and 7 bases from J, with 10 bases in between. The source is a human donor with alopecia areata. The chain combines TRBV19 with TRBJ2-1; no clear D gene. The sequenced sample was CD8+ T cells sorted from blood, obtained at approximately week 36, from a patient treated with tofacitinib. In DNA, the CDR3 is TGTGCCAGTAGTATGGCTCGGAATAATGAGCAGTTCTTC. Protein sequence: CASSMARNNEQFF.